Following are 31 T cell receptor beta chains from one sample sequenced in a study of T-cell reconstitution after alpha-beta-depleted transplantation in children. The authors prepared the TCRbeta library with unique molecular identifiers. MiXCR, applied by TCRdb to the PCR reads, yields one record per CDR3 protein. The sample records about 980,000 distinct CDR3 sequences, less than 30% being singletons. The material sequenced was PBMCs, mostly from graft donor cells, taken 360 days after TCRalphabeta/CD19-depleted stem cell transplant. The source of these receptors is a boy under two years old who had a stem cell transplant for SCID, so the T cells may come from the graft donor.

V gene TRBV2 combines with J gene TRBJ2-2; 7 nucleotides match TRBD1. This CDR3 has 16 amino acids. CDR1 is SNHLY and CDR2 is FYNNEI in the germline V gene. The trim removed 5 bases at V and 4 bases at J, leaving 10 bases unmatched. CDR3 residues: CASSPRQGQSTGELFF. In nucleotides, the CDR3 is TGTGCCAGCAGTCCTCGACAGGGCCAGAGCACCGGGGAGCTGTTTTTT. The entire variable domain, with the rest obtained from reference TRBV2 and TRBJ2-2, is as follows: EPEVTQTPSHQVTQMGQEVILRCVPISNHLYFYWYRQILGQKVEFLVSFYNNEISEKSEIFDDQFSVERPDGSNFTLKIRSTKLEDSAMYFCASSPRQGQSTGELFFGEGSRLTVL.

The gene calls are TRBV7-9 and TRBJ2-7; 11 bases map to TRBD2. This CDR3 spans 16 amino acids. V trimming: 4 bases; J trimming: 5 bases; junction bases outside the gene matches: 10. Germline CDR1 is SEHNR and CDR2 is FQNEAQ (reference sequence). The CDR3 loop is CASSSPGSGGANEQYF. The CDR3 DNA sequence: TGTGCCAGCAGCTCTCCGGGTAGCGGGGGGGCCAACGAGCAGTACTTC. Complete variable domain (other parts from reference TRBV7-9 and TRBJ2-7): DTGVSQNPRHKITKRGQNVTFRCDPISEHNRLYWYRQTLGQGPEFLTYFQNEAQLEKSRLLSDRFSAERPKGSFSTLEIQRTEQGDSAMYLCASSSPGSGGANEQYFGPGTRLTVT.

The chain couples TRBV20-1 to TRBJ2-2; maybe TRBD1 (5 bases). This CDR3 contains 16 residues. In germline, CDR1 is DFQATT, CDR2 SNEGSKA (reference sequence). V lost 3 bases and J lost 3, with 17 bases in between. CDR3 DNA: TGCAGTGCTAGGGGGCGGCGGACACGGGACACCGGGGAGCTGTTTTTT. This translates into CSARGRRTRDTGELFF.

The J gene is TRBJ2-3, the V gene TRBV7-3, with D possibly being TRBD2 (6 bases). Germline V gene sequence: CDR1 SGHTA, CDR2 FQGTGA. Trimming shortened V by 0 bases and J by 5 bases, and 18 bases separated the two germline ends. CDR3 length: 17 residues. The DNA of the CDR3 is TGTGCCAGCAGCTTAACGTGGCTAGCGAGCATAGGAGATACGCAGTATTTT. Residues: CASSLTWLASIGDTQYF.

This clonotype was seen a few times. Sequence at one end of the junction differs from germline and may be a read error. The chain recombines TRBV4-1 with TRBJ2-4; no clear D. The CDR3 is 14 residues long. Germline CDR1 MGHRA, CDR2 YSYEKL. The CDR3 here is CASSQDPVMSSPRF. Here the CDR3 DNA reads TGCGCCAGCAGCCAAGATCCCGTTATGTCCTCGCCGCGATTC.

The chain is built from TRBV9 and TRBJ2-3; a weak D match, TRBD2 (7 bases). Germline-derived CDR1 and CDR2 are SGDLS and YYNGEE. V was pared by 4 bases and J by 0 bases, with 18 bases between. The CDR3 length is 17 residues. The CDR3 sequence: CASSPRGGSTSTDTQYF. The CDR3 bases are TGTGCCAGCAGCCCTAGGGGGGGTTCCACTAGCACAGATACGCAGTATTTT.

CDR3 amino acids: CASRRRQGLTGELFF. The CDR3, as DNA: TGTGCCAGCAGACGTCGACAGGGCCTCACCGGGGAGCTGTTTTTT. V and J are TRBV2 and TRBJ2-2; 7 bases match TRBD1. J lost 4 bases, V lost 6 bases, and 8 bases had no gene match. Germline CDR1 and CDR2: SNHLY and FYNNEI. CDR3 length equals 15 residues. Full variable domain (missing parts from reference TRBV2 and TRBJ2-2): EPEVTQTPSHQVTQMGQEVILRCVPISNHLYFYWYRQILGQKVEFLVSFYNNEISEKSEIFDDQFSVERPDGSNFTLKIRSTKLEDSAMYFCASRRRQGLTGELFFGEGSRLTVL.

The gene calls are TRBV7-4 and TRBJ2-7; no clear D. This CDR3 is 13 amino acids long. Germline assignment: CDR1 SGHVT and CDR2 SQSDAQ. Trimming took off 5 bases at V and 11 bases at J, with 19 bases between the two ends. CDR3 DNA: TGTGCCAGCAGCCTTTTAGGCCCGTGTTTGGAGTACTTC. Translating it yields CASSLLGPCLEYF.

A few counts support this clonotype. This rearrangement joins TRBV29-1 to TRBJ2-1, with D perhaps given as TRBD1 or TRBD2 (5 bases each). V lost 4 bases to trimming and J lost 1 base, with 11 bases between them. CDR3 length equals 14 residues. Germline assignment: CDR1 SQVTM and CDR2 ANQGSEA. The CDR3 DNA sequence: TGCAGCGTTGTGGGGACGCCTTCCTACAATGAGCAGTTCTTC. It encodes CSVVGTPSYNEQFF.

The chain has TRBV12-3 or TRBV12-4 and TRBJ2-5, with a tentative D call TRBD1 (5 bases). The CDR3 spans 14 residues. Deletions cut 6 bases from V and 2 bases from J, with 13 bases between. Here the CDR3 DNA reads TGTGCCAGCAGACGCGGACACCCGCAAGAGACCCAGTACTTC. This translates into CASRRGHPQETQYF.

This clonotype was observed a handful of times. V and J are TRBV2 and TRBJ2-7, with D unresolved. This CDR3 region has 13 residues. The germline V gene has CDR1 SNHLY and CDR2 FYNNEI. Between the trimmed V and J ends, which lost 6 bases and 3 bases, there was a span of 12 bases. CDR3 coding DNA: TGTGCCAGCAGAAGGCTCCCAGGCTACGAGCAGTACTTC. The encoded protein is CASRRLPGYEQYF.

V gene TRBV5-5 combines with J gene TRBJ1-1, with a possible D match to TRBD1 (5 bases). Germline CDR1 SGHKS, CDR2 YYEKEE (reference sequence). This CDR3 contains 15 residues. Trimming pared 0 bases from V and 1 base from J, leaving 10 bases between. CDR3 sequence reads: CASSLGWGPNTEAFF. In DNA, the CDR3 is TGTGCCAGCAGCTTGGGGTGGGGCCCGAACACTGAAGCTTTCTTT. Using reference TRBV5-5 and TRBJ1-1 for the parts outside the CDR3, the full variable domain is DAGVTQSPTHLIKTRGQQVTLRCSPISGHKSVSWYQQVLGQGPQFIFQYYEKEERGRGNFPDRFSARQFPNYSSELNVNALLLGDSALYLCASSLGWGPNTEAFFGQGTRLTVV.

This clonotype was observed at least ten times. This chain uses TRBV7-2 with TRBJ2-7; unclear D gene. Germline V gives CDR1 SGHTA, CDR2 FQGNSA. The CDR3 loop spans 18 amino acids. V lost 4 bases, J lost 2 bases, and 24 bases lay in between. CDR3 sequence reads: CASSSRLSDTTLTYEQYF. The CDR3 region has the DNA TGTGCCAGCAGCTCTAGGTTATCTGATACAACCCTTACCTACGAGCAGTACTTC.

V usage is TRBV7-8 and J usage is TRBJ1-2, with TRBD1 as a possible D gene (5 bases). V was shortened by 5 bases and J by 8 bases, with 12 bases between the two germline ends. This CDR3 spans 12 amino acids. Germline V gene data show CDR1 as SGHVS and CDR2 as FQNEAQ. DNA of the CDR3: TGTGCCAGCAGCCTGCAGGGTGTCGGCTACACCTTC. Translated: CASSLQGVGYTF.

V gene TRBV15 combines with J gene TRBJ2-2, with D tentatively TRBD1 (6 bases). Germline V gene data show CDR1 as LNHNV and CDR2 as YYDKDF (reference sequence). The CDR3 loop spans 18 amino acids. V was shortened by 1 base and J by 4 bases, with 19 bases between the two germline ends. CDR3 amino acids: CATSRGPTDSAFTGELFF. CDR3 bases: TGTGCCACCAGCAGAGGACCCACGGACAGTGCGTTCACCGGGGAGCTGTTTTTT.

The rearrangement joins TRBV20-1 to TRBJ1-2; tentatively, D is TRBD1 (6 bases). This CDR3 contains 15 residues. The V end lost 6 bases, the J end lost 4 bases, and 21 bases lay between the germline ends. Germline V gene lookup returns CDR1 DFQATT and CDR2 SNEGSKA (reference sequence). The CDR3 loop is CSAPPGGETGYGYTF. The CDR3 bases are TGCAGTGCCCCCCCTGGGGGCGAGACGGGCTATGGCTACACCTTC.

This clonotype appeared a few times. The gene calls are TRBV5-1 and TRBJ2-2, with 11 positions matching TRBD2. This CDR3 is 15 amino acids long. CDR1 and CDR2 from the germline V gene are SGHRS and YFSETQ. Germline trimming cut 4 bases from V and 4 bases from J; bases unmatched to any gene: 3. The CDR3 here is CASSITSGGTGELFF. CDR3 in DNA: TGCGCCAGCAGCATAACTAGCGGGGGCACCGGGGAGCTGTTTTTT. The full variable domain, its missing parts supplied by reference TRBV5-1 and TRBJ2-2, is KAGVTQTPRYLIKTRGQQVTLSCSPISGHRSVSWYQQTPGQGLQFLFEYFSETQRNKGNFPGRFSGRQFSNSRSEMNVSTLELGDSALYLCASSITSGGTGELFFGEGSRLTVL.

This chain joins TRBV29-1 and TRBJ2-7; 9 nucleotides line up with TRBD1. The V segment lost 5 bases and the J segment 3 bases; nucleotides outside the gene matches: 8. The CDR3 runs 14 residues. CDR1 is SQVTM and CDR2 is ANQGSEA in the germline V gene. In DNA, the CDR3 is TGCAGCGTTTTAGGGACAGGGACAAACTACGAGCAGTACTTC. Translating gives CSVLGTGTNYEQYF.

The gene calls are TRBV5-5 and TRBJ2-1, with unresolved D. Germline-derived CDR1 and CDR2 are SGHKS and YYEKEE (reference sequence). Trimming took off 5 bases at V and 4 bases at J, with 4 bases between the two ends. This CDR3 region has 11 residues. The CDR3, as DNA: TGTGCCAGCAGAACTTACAATGAGCAGTTCTTC. This codes for CASRTYNEQFF.

This clonotype was recorded a few times. The chain carries TRBV20-1 and TRBJ2-1; TRBD2 matches at 10 bases. V shed 1 base and J 10 bases; nucleotides not matched to a gene: 16. The CDR3 is made up of 17 amino acids. The V gene's germline CDR1 is DFQATT and CDR2 SNEGSKA (reference sequence). CDR3 in DNA: TGCAGTGCTAGAGCCATATCTGAAGCGGGGGGGAAAGTCGAGCAGTTCTTC. This encodes CSARAISEAGGKVEQFF.

V gene TRBV20-1 combines with J gene TRBJ1-3; D gene ambiguous. With 0 bases removed from V and 1 base from J, the gap between germline ends came to 10 bases. CDR3 length: 15 amino acids. Germline CDR1 is DFQATT and CDR2 is SNEGSKA (reference sequence). The CDR3: CSARDRAGSGNTIYF. The CDR3 DNA reads as TGCAGTGCTAGAGACCGGGCCGGGTCTGGAAACACCATATATTTT.

The chain recombines TRBV5-1 with TRBJ1-4, with D unresolved. CDR3 size: 15 residues. Between the trimmed V and J ends, which lost 0 bases and 5 bases, there was a span of 11 bases. Germline lookup yields CDR1 SGHRS and CDR2 YFSETQ. CDR3 DNA: TGCGCCAGCAGCTTGGAAGGAATGACAAATGAAAAACTGTTTTTT. Its translation: CASSLEGMTNEKLFF.

This chain links TRBV20-1 with TRBJ1-6; 8 bases match TRBD1. This CDR3 has 16 residues. The germline CDR1 and CDR2 sequences are DFQATT and SNEGSKA (reference sequence). The J segment lost 3 bases and the V segment lost 2 bases, leaving 6 bases of the junction unmatched. CDR3 DNA: TGCAGTGCTAGACTCCAGGGGGCCAACTATAATTCACCCCTCCACTTT. This encodes CSARLQGANYNSPLHF.

This CDR3 reads CASSEGDRAVSPLHF. As DNA, the CDR3 is TGTGCCAGCAGTGAAGGGGACAGGGCTGTTTCACCCCTCCACTTT. The chain couples TRBV2 to TRBJ1-6; 9 bases map to TRBD1. The CDR3 has 15 amino acids. Germline trimming cut 1 base from V and 9 bases from J; bases unmatched to any gene: 4. Germline CDR1 reads SNHLY; CDR2 reads FYNNEI.

The chain uses TRBV12-3 or TRBV12-4 and TRBJ2-4; 7 bases align to TRBD2. Trimming took 3 bases from V and 1 from J; bases not matched to a gene: 6. There are 16 residues in the CDR3. The CDR3 reads CASSLTNSGAKNIQYF. The CDR3 DNA reads as TGTGCCAGCAGTTTGACGAATAGCGGGGCCAAAAACATTCAGTACTTC.

V usage is TRBV20-1 and J usage is TRBJ1-5; no firm D call. The CDR3 extends over 15 amino acids. CDR1 is DFQATT and CDR2 is SNEGSKA in the germline V gene (reference sequence). Trimming left V 6 bases short and J 0 bases short, with 15 bases between. The CDR3 protein is CSALPVGVSNQPQHF. The CDR3, as DNA: TGCAGTGCCCTTCCAGTCGGGGTTAGCAATCAGCCCCAGCATTTT.

This clonotype was seen more than once but under ten times. At one of its ends the junction is not consistent with the germline gene, which may arise from a read error. The chain employs TRBV27 and TRBJ2-7; no definite D call. CDR1 MNHEY and CDR2 SMNVEV come from the germline V gene (reference sequence). This CDR3 is built from 13 residues. CDR3 bases: TGTACCAGCAGTTACAGTCCTCAGGAAAAGCAGTACTTC. It codes for CTSSYSPQEKQYF.

The chain recombines TRBV5-1 with TRBJ2-7; maybe TRBD1 (5 bases). The CDR3 covers 14 residues. Germline assignment: CDR1 SGHRS and CDR2 YFSETQ. The V end was cut by 3 bases, the J end by 2 bases, with 12 bases between. In nucleotides, the CDR3 is TGCGCCAGCAGCTGGGGCAGGGCAACCTACGAGCAGTACTTC. Residues: CASSWGRATYEQYF.

This chain connects TRBV9 to TRBJ2-2; no clear D. V was cut by 0 bases and J by 0 bases, with 9 bases left in between. CDR1 is SGDLS, CDR2 YYNGEE, per germline. The CDR3 consists of 16 residues. The CDR3 spells CASSVAPASNTGELFF. CDR3 DNA sequence: TGTGCCAGCAGCGTAGCTCCGGCCTCGAACACCGGGGAGCTGTTTTTT.

The chain carries TRBV6-9 and TRBJ1-5; the D gene is possibly TRBD1 (6 bases). V was trimmed by 6 bases and J by 0 bases, leaving 12 bases between them. In germline, CDR1 is MNHGY, CDR2 SVAAGI. The CDR3 runs to 15 residues. The CDR3 DNA follows: TGTGCCAGCAGATTCGGGACACATAGCAATCAGCCCCAGCATTTT. This codes for CASRFGTHSNQPQHF.

This clonotype was picked up a small number of times. The rearrangement joins TRBV5-6 to TRBJ2-1, with D perhaps matching TRBD1 or TRBD2 (5 bases each). Germline CDR1 and CDR2: SGHDT and YYEEEE. The CDR3 spans 14 residues. Between the trimmed V and J ends, which lost 5 bases and 8 bases, there was a span of 17 bases. The CDR3 sequence: CASSGWGRGDEQFF. The CDR3 DNA follows: TGTGCCAGCAGTGGCTGGGGACGGGGTGATGAGCAGTTCTTC.